This is a list of T cell receptor beta chains from one sample in a study of blood T cell repertoires in COVID-19. The protocol was immunoSEQ multiplex PCR, while the TCRdb copy is restricted to in-frame clones and leaves out a portion. The sample includes 300,000 to 500,000 clones, roughly 90% of them seen just once. The sample taken for sequencing was PBMCs or T cells enriched from blood (not recorded which). The receptor set was obtained from a middle-aged woman with acute COVID-19. The CDR3 runs from the conserved cysteine through the conserved F or W. Not every row has a clone size; where given, it reads once, few, many or a size class.

abundance	len	v_gene	j_gene	CDR3aa
NA	16	TRBV18	TRBJ2-7	CASSPGPEKGSYEQYF
few	14	TRBV30	TRBJ1-3	CAWGTGGSGNTIYF
NA	15	TRBV5-4	TRBJ1-3	CASSFHRGPGNTIYF
NA	11	TRBV20-1	TRBJ2-7	CSARLAGEQYF
few	16	TRBV18	TRBJ2-3	CASSPPRTGATDTQYF
NA	15	TRBV27	TRBJ2-5	CASRGTGGGQETQYF
NA	11	TRBV5-1	TRBJ2-3	CASGGQGAQYF
once	15	TRBV6-5	TRBJ1-3	CASSRETLSGNTIYF
NA	15	TRBV6-1	TRBJ1-5	CASSETAYSNQPQHF
once	13	TRBV10-3	TRBJ1-2	CAIKQQGNYGYTF
NA	15	TRBV13	TRBJ2-1	CASSLAGVSYNEQFF
NA	15	TRBV6-5	TRBJ1-6	CASSYSRQVESPLHF
NA	14	TRBV9	TRBJ2-7	CASSARPSSYEQYF
NA	15	TRBV19	TRBJ2-2	CASSKEDRGTGELFF
once	15	TRBV4-1	TRBJ1-1	CASSQGPRGGTEAFF
NA	16	TRBV25-1	TRBJ1-2	CASSESSGTGAYGYTF
NA	15	TRBV2	TRBJ1-1	CASSPTTSVNTEAFF
NA	14	TRBV15	TRBJ2-7	CATTPRGQGNEQYF
once	17	TRBV5-1	TRBJ2-2	CASSFLVGQGTPGELFF
NA	17	TRBV15	TRBJ2-1	CATSRDRMRGSYNEQFF
NA	16	TRBV10-1	TRBJ1-5	CASSEPNRVGNQPQHF
NA	16	TRBV6-1	TRBJ2-5	CASSDSIGGTQETQYF
NA	15	TRBV24-1	TRBJ1-2	CATSDPKVGGDGYTF
once	13	TRBV9	TRBJ1-4	CASSVGSNEKLFF
NA	13	TRBV11-2	TRBJ1-3	CASSLDGLDTIYF
once	15	TRBV6-2/TRBV6-3	TRBJ1-2	CASRPRTGIGYGYTF
NA	14	TRBV10-1	TRBJ1-3	CASRGPSSGNTIYF
NA	14	TRBV7-9	TRBJ1-1	CASSFGTGDTEAFF
NA	16	TRBV11-2	TRBJ1-6	CASSPSVGRLSSPLHF
NA	18	TRBV19	TRBJ2-7	CASSIGSSYEQYLREQYF
NA	14	TRBV12-5	TRBJ1-2	CASGPSGAYYGYTF
NA	14	TRBV19	TRBJ1-5	CASSIEGPQKPQHF
NA	17	TRBV4-1	TRBJ1-3	CASSQVRMVVSGNTIYF
NA	13	TRBV29-1	TRBJ2-1	CSVSSGGGNEQFF
NA	16	TRBV6-4	TRBJ2-1	CASSDLDRVLYNEQFF
few	16	TRBV7-2	TRBJ1-2	CASSLFGRQANYGYTF
NA	18	TRBV6-6	TRBJ2-1	CASSQTSGGDGSYNEQFF
NA	15	TRBV7-9	TRBJ1-4	CASSLARDPGEKLFF
NA	15	TRBV9	TRBJ1-4	CASSGQTAGVEKLFF
few	12	TRBV6-5	TRBJ1-2	CASTPGFHGYTF
NA	13	TRBV12-3/TRBV12-4	TRBJ1-2	CASTPWPYYGYTF
few	13	TRBV27	TRBJ1-2	CASSMLTGYGYTF
once	14	TRBV16	TRBJ1-5	CASSQSPGNQPQHF
once	13	TRBV7-9	TRBJ2-4	CASSERTGGVEYF
NA	15	TRBV24-1	TRBJ2-1	CATGRLAGDLNEQFF
NA	13	TRBV30	TRBJ2-7	CAWSRTLYYEQYF
NA	15	TRBV10-3	TRBJ1-2	CAISDRQGDRYGYTF
once	14	TRBV30	TRBJ2-5	CAWTSGGAVETQYF
NA	13	TRBV6-5	TRBJ1-1	CASRETEFTEAFF
NA	15	TRBV24-1	TRBJ1-1	CATSDSGTEPTEAFF
NA	14	TRBV27	TRBJ1-4	CASSPTGTYEKLFF
NA	13	TRBV5-6	TRBJ2-7	CASSLGGRQGWYF
NA	13	TRBV5-1	TRBJ2-1	CASSADSYNEQFF
once	15	TRBV7-2	TRBJ2-7	CASSLTGQIPYEQYF
NA	16	TRBV20-1	TRBJ2-3	CSASSRTGGNEDTQYF
NA	14	TRBV20-1	TRBJ1-1	CSASGDRGQWEAFF
once	15	TRBV6-1	TRBJ1-5	CASSEVRGSNQPQHF